This T cell receptor beta chain was identified during a study of T cell responses to AZD1222 COVID-19 vaccine. Sequenced by immunoSEQ multiplex PCR; TCRdb stores in-frame clones only, minus some. The sample has about 85,000 clones; around 85% are singletons. Trimming took 0 bases from V and 0 from J, leaving 8 bases between them. The CDR3 sequence is 15 residues long. CDR1 is MDHEN, CDR2 SYDVKM, per germline. This clone was detected only once. This receptor was obtained from an adult in good health. The J gene is TRBJ1-1, the V gene TRBV28; tentative D call: TRBD1 (5 bases). The material sequenced was peripheral blood, taken on day 0 of AZD1222 vaccination. CDR3 in amino acids: CASSLWTVLNTEAFF. The CDR3 bases are TGTGCCAGCAGTTTATGGACAGTCTTGAACACTGAAGCTTTCTTT.